The 31 T cell receptor beta chains below come from one sample, sequenced in a study of blood T cell repertoires in COVID-19. Profiling relied on immunoSEQ multiplex PCR, and the TCRdb table lists in-frame clones only, not all of them. The table records over 150,000 clones, roughly 85% of them present only once. Sequenced: peripheral blood. The origin of the receptors is a woman aged 60 to 75 with COVID-19, enrolled during active disease.

The rearrangement uses TRBV30 and TRBJ1-1, with D perhaps TRBD1 (5 bases). The CDR3 has 13 amino acids. From germline, CDR1 is GTSNPN and CDR2 SVGIG (reference sequence). Deletions cut 3 bases from V and 1 base from J, with 9 bases between. CDR3 residues: CAWRAQGNTEAFF. CDR3 nucleotide sequence: TGTGCCTGGAGAGCCCAGGGGAACACTGAAGCTTTCTTT.

This clone was seen just once. J is TRBJ1-1 and V is TRBV27, with D perhaps TRBD1 (6 bases). V lost 3 bases to trimming and J lost 3 bases, with 11 bases between them. The CDR3 covers 14 residues. Germline V gene lookup returns CDR1 MNHEY and CDR2 SMNVEV (reference sequence). For the CDR3, the DNA is TGTGCCAGCAGTTTGTTGGGGGCGGACACTGAAGCTTTCTTT. Protein: CASSLLGADTEAFF.

The V gene is TRBV5-1, the J gene TRBJ1-5, with D possibly TRBD1 on 5 matching bases. Germline lookup yields CDR1 SGHRS and CDR2 YFSETQ. V shed 0 bases and J shed 3 bases, with 13 bases lying between them. This CDR3 has 16 residues. The CDR3 spells CASSLDVDRDNQPQHF. DNA of the CDR3: TGCGCCAGCAGCTTGGACGTTGACAGAGACAATCAGCCCCAGCATTTT.

This clone was detected once. This chain links TRBV3-1 (or the pseudogene TRBV3-2) with TRBJ1-2; 11 nucleotides align to TRBD1. Germline CDR1 and CDR2: LGHDT and YNNKEL (reference sequence). The CDR3 has 17 amino acids. V shed 4 bases, J shed 0 bases, and the junction held 7 bases outside the gene matches. The CDR3 bases are TGTGCCAGCAGCCTCCGGACAGGGGGCCCAGCTAACTATGGCTACACCTTC. Translating gives CASSLRTGGPANYGYTF.

There are a few counts of this clone. V and J are TRBV7-7 and TRBJ1-3; D remains unclear. CDR1 and CDR2 from the germline V gene are SSHAT and FNYEAQ (reference sequence). The CDR3 totals 15 residues. V lost 5 bases to trimming and J lost 3 bases, with 14 bases between them. In nucleotides, the CDR3 is TGTGCCAGCAGCCCGAGCGGAAGCTTTGGAAACACCATATATTTT. Residues: CASSPSGSFGNTIYF. Full variable domain (rest looked up from reference TRBV7-7 and TRBJ1-3): GAGVSQSPRYKVTKRGQDVTLRCDPISSHATLYWYQQALGQGPEFLTYFNYEAQPDKSGLPSDRFSAERPEGSISTLTIQRTEQRDSAMYRCASSPSGSFGNTIYFGEGSWLTVV.

The chain links TRBV3-1 (or the pseudogene TRBV3-2) to TRBJ2-7; D call uncertain. Germline CDR1 LGHDT, CDR2 YNNKEL (reference sequence). This CDR3 has 14 residues. The V gene lost 1 base and the J gene lost 0 bases, with 7 bases spanning the gap. In DNA, the CDR3 is TGTGCCAGCAGCCAAGGGTACTTCTCCTACGAGCAGTACTTC. Translated, it gives CASSQGYFSYEQYF.

V usage is TRBV7-9 and J usage is TRBJ2-7; 7 nucleotides agree with TRBD1. The V gene's germline CDR1 is SEHNR and CDR2 FQNEAQ (reference sequence). The CDR3 sequence is 14 residues long. Trimming removed 5 bases from V and 0 bases from J; junction bases left unmatched: 4. The DNA of the CDR3 is TGTGCCAGCAGCGGTCGGGACAGCTCCTACGAGCAGTACTTC. This codes for CASSGRDSSYEQYF. The variable domain in full, with the rest retrieved from reference TRBV7-9 and TRBJ2-7, is DTGVSQNPRHKITKRGQNVTFRCDPISEHNRLYWYRQTLGQGPEFLTYFQNEAQLEKSRLLSDRFSAERPKGSFSTLEIQRTEQGDSAMYLCASSGRDSSYEQYFGPGTRLTVT.

This clone was observed a few times. The rearrangement links TRBV19 to TRBJ1-6, with TRBD1 identical over 7 bases. The CDR3 totals 14 residues. Germline loops: CDR1 LNHDA, CDR2 SQIVND (reference sequence). V lost 4 bases and J lost 7; bases outside the gene matches: 4. The CDR3 nucleotides are TGTGCCAGTAGTACGACAGGGTGGAATTCACCCCTCCACTTT. Its translation is CASSTTGWNSPLHF. Full variable domain (remainder filled in from reference TRBV19 and TRBJ1-6): DGGITQSPKYLFRKEGQNVTLSCEQNLNHDAMYWYRQDPGQGLRLIYYSQIVNDFQKGDIAEGYSVSREKKESFPLTVTSAQKNPTAFYLCASSTTGWNSPLHFGNGTRLTVT.

The chain links TRBV12-2 to TRBJ2-1; TRBD2 reflects the table's D call only, with no check against the DNA. TRBV12-2 is described as a pseudogene. The CDR3 contains 16 residues. The CDR3, as DNA: TGTGCAAGTCGCTTAGGGGCTAGCGGGGACAGGAATGAGCAGTTCTTC. Its protein is CASRLGASGDRNEQFF.

V gene TRBV5-1 combines with J gene TRBJ2-1; maybe TRBD1 (5 bases). This CDR3 has 14 residues. From germline, CDR1 is SGHRS and CDR2 YFSETQ. V lost 7 bases and J 6 bases, leaving 17 bases between the germline ends. This CDR3 reads CASSLSTGPNEQFF. In DNA form, the CDR3 reads TGCGCCAGCTCCTTGAGTACAGGCCCCAATGAGCAGTTCTTC.

This clone was recorded only once. This chain joins TRBV6-5 and TRBJ1-2; tentatively, D is TRBD1 (6 bases). V shed 6 bases and J shed 5 bases, with 13 bases lying between them. The CDR3 consists of 13 residues. Germline values: CDR1 MNHEY, CDR2 SVGAGI. The CDR3 nucleotides are TGTGCCAGCAGAATGACAGGCTTATATGGCTACACCTTC. This gives the protein CASRMTGLYGYTF.

The V and J genes are TRBV7-6 and TRBJ2-3, with 8 positions matching TRBD2. V lost 4 bases to trimming and J lost 10 bases; unmatched junction nucleotides: 7. Germline loops: CDR1 SGHVS, CDR2 FNYEAQ. The CDR3 extends over 13 amino acids. The CDR3 is CASSSREGRPQYF. For the CDR3, the DNA is TGTGCCAGCAGCTCTCGGGAGGGCAGACCGCAGTATTTT.

The chain joins TRBV30 to TRBJ1-3; no firm D call. V was clipped by 2 bases and J by 0 bases, with 11 bases between them. The germline gives CDR1 GTSNPN, CDR2 SVGIG (reference sequence). The CDR3 is made up of 15 amino acids. CDR3 sequence reads: CAWSPGASSGNTIYF. The CDR3 nucleotides read TGTGCCTGGAGTCCGGGAGCGAGCTCTGGAAACACCATATATTTT.

In its sample, this clone was seen a few times. This rearrangement joins TRBV7-8 to TRBJ1-1; D is uncertain. Germline V gene lookup returns CDR1 SGHVS and CDR2 FQNEAQ. This CDR3 is built from 13 residues. Trimming shortened V by 5 bases and J by 1 base, and 8 bases separated the two germline ends. This chain's CDR3 is CASSHGGNTEAFF. CDR3 bases: TGTGCCAGCAGCCATGGAGGGAACACTGAAGCTTTCTTT.

This clone was found once. The chain recombines TRBV18 with TRBJ2-7, with 11 positions matching TRBD1. V was clipped by 6 bases and J by 7 bases; unmatched bases: 5. Germline V gene data show CDR1 as KGHSH and CDR2 as LQKENI. The CDR3 covers 13 residues. The chain's CDR3 is CASSSGTGGEQYF. DNA for the CDR3: TGTGCCAGCTCTTCGGGGACAGGGGGGGAGCAGTACTTC.

This clone appeared a few times. The chain is built from TRBV5-5 and TRBJ2-7; no clear D. CDR1 and CDR2 (germline): SGHKS, YYEKEE (reference sequence). The germline V and J ends were trimmed by 4 bases and 2 bases, with 10 bases remaining between them. CDR3 length: 13 residues. The CDR3 DNA follows: TGTGCCAGCAGCACGGGTACCACCTACGAGCAGTACGTC. Its translation is CASSTGTTYEQYV.

This chain uses TRBV6-5 with TRBJ1-3, with a tentative D call TRBD1 (6 bases). In germline, CDR1 is MNHEY, CDR2 SVGAGI. Trimming took 2 bases from V and 1 from J, leaving 9 bases between them. The CDR3 totals 15 residues. CDR3 loop: CASSYDRSSGNTIYF. CDR3 in DNA: TGTGCCAGCAGTTACGACAGGTCTTCTGGAAACACCATATATTTT.

J is TRBJ2-5 and V is TRBV19; a possible D gene is TRBD1 (6 bases). The germline CDR1 and CDR2 sequences are LNHDA and SQIVND (reference sequence). Trimming took off 2 bases at V and 5 bases at J, with 15 bases between the two ends. The CDR3 sequence is 15 residues long. CDR3 DNA sequence: TGTGCCAGTAGTATAATAAGGGGGAGAGGGGAGACCCAGTACTTC. Residues: CASSIIRGRGETQYF.

The J gene is TRBJ2-7, the V gene TRBV11-2; TRBD1 agrees at 7 bases. The germline V gene has CDR1 SGHAT and CDR2 FQNNGV. The V segment lost 5 bases and the J segment 0 bases; nucleotides outside the gene matches: 7. The length of the CDR3 is 15 residues. The CDR3 is CASSRDRAASYEQYV. As DNA, the CDR3 is TGTGCCAGCAGCCGTGACAGGGCCGCCTCCTACGAGCAGTACGTC.

The chain employs TRBV7-3 and TRBJ1-1, with D maybe TRBD1 (5 bases). Trimming removed 1 base at V and 5 bases at J, with 8 bases between. CDR1 and CDR2 from the germline V gene are SGHTA and FQGTGA. The CDR3 covers 13 residues. CDR3 in amino acids: CASSLRGETEAFF. The DNA for the CDR3 is TGTGCCAGCAGCTTAAGGGGCGAAACTGAAGCTTTCTTT. The full variable domain, its missing parts supplied by reference TRBV7-3 and TRBJ1-1, is GAGVSQTPSNKVTEKGKYVELRCDPISGHTALYWYRQSLGQGPEFLIYFQGTGAADDSGLPNDRFFAVRPEGSVSTLKIQRTERGDSAVYLCASSLRGETEAFFGQGTRLTVV.

This sequence joins TRBV30 and TRBJ1-4; tentatively, D is TRBD1 (5 bases). Trimming shortened V by 3 bases and J by 4 bases, and 12 bases separated the two germline ends. Germline assignment: CDR1 GTSNPN and CDR2 SVGIG (reference sequence). The CDR3 length is 14 residues. CDR3 sequence (DNA): TGTGCCTGGAGGGGGACTGGGGGTAATGAAAAACTGTTTTTT. It codes for CAWRGTGGNEKLFF. The full variable domain, in which reference TRBV30 and TRBJ1-4 provide the parts outside the CDR3, is SQTIHQWPATLVQPVGSPLSLECTVEGTSNPNLYWYRQAAGRGLQLLFYSVGIGQISSEVPQNLSASRPQDRQFILSSKKLLLSDSGFYLCAWRGTGGNEKLFFGSGTQLSVL.

In this sample, this clone turned up once. This sequence joins TRBV19 and TRBJ1-1; TRBD1 matches 8 bases. Losses at the gene ends were 7 bases for V and 6 bases for J; bases not matched to a gene: 13. The CDR3 has 15 amino acids. CDR1 is LNHDA, CDR2 SQIVND, per germline (reference sequence). For the CDR3, the DNA is TGTGCCAGTAATACCTGGGACAGGTCTGGGGCTGAAGCTTTCTTT. It translates to CASNTWDRSGAEAFF.

V gene TRBV12-5 combines with J gene TRBJ1-1, with TRBD1 as a possible D gene (6 bases). This CDR3 has 18 residues. Trimming left V 8 bases short and J 3 bases short, with 28 bases between. Per germline, CDR1 LGHNT and CDR2 FRNRAP. CDR3 amino acids: CASRVDLTGQVSYTEAFF. The CDR3 DNA reads TGTGCTAGTCGAGTAGATTTGACGGGACAAGTAAGTTACACTGAAGCTTTCTTT.

The rearrangement uses TRBV3-1 (or the pseudogene TRBV3-2) and TRBJ1-3; D is possibly TRBD1 (5 bases). The CDR3 contains 15 residues. Germline V CDR1 and CDR2: LGHDT, YNNKEL (reference sequence). V gave up 1 base and J gave up 4 bases, with 11 bases separating them. The CDR3 is CASSQAGGFGNTIYF. The CDR3 bases are TGTGCCAGCAGCCAAGCTGGGGGGTTCGGAAACACCATATATTTT.

The chain is built from TRBV29-1 and TRBJ1-4; the match to TRBD1 covers 7 bases. V trimming: 4 bases; J trimming: 8 bases; junction bases outside the gene matches: 7. Per germline, CDR1 SQVTM and CDR2 ANQGSEA. The CDR3 is 13 residues long. CDR3 nucleotide sequence: TGCAGCGTTGGAGAGGGGGCAGTGGAAAAACTGTTTTTT. This codes for CSVGEGAVEKLFF.

V is TRBV9 and J is TRBJ2-7; weak D call: TRBD1 (5 bases). The CDR3 totals 15 residues. Germline V gives CDR1 SGDLS, CDR2 YYNGEE. Trimming pared 4 bases from V and 3 bases from J, leaving 17 bases between. The CDR3 DNA is TGTGCCAGCAGCCCCACAGGTGGTTGGGTCTACGAGCAGTACTTC. This gives the protein CASSPTGGWVYEQYF.

The J gene is TRBJ1-2, the V gene TRBV19; D unclear. The CDR3 loop spans 12 amino acids. The germline gives CDR1 LNHDA, CDR2 SQIVND (reference sequence). Trimming stripped 6 bases from V and 4 bases from J, with 9 bases between. CDR3 coding DNA: TGTGCCAGTAGCCCGGGGATCTATGGCTACACCTTC. This codes for CASSPGIYGYTF.

This clone has only one observation. V gene TRBV30 combines with J gene TRBJ1-3; D uncertain. The V gene's germline CDR1 is GTSNPN and CDR2 SVGIG (reference sequence). Trimming took 4 bases from V and 0 from J, leaving 7 bases between them. The CDR3 runs 13 residues. The CDR3 here is CAWMSFSGNTIYF. As DNA, the CDR3 is TGTGCCTGGATGAGTTTCTCTGGAAACACCATATATTTT.

Only one count was recorded for this clone. The chain uses TRBV9 and TRBJ1-3, with a tentative D call TRBD1 (5 bases). The V end was cut by 3 bases, the J end by 8 bases, with 9 bases between. CDR1 and CDR2 (germline): SGDLS, YYNGEE. The CDR3 sequence is 12 residues long. CDR3: CASSGQQHTIYF. The CDR3 bases are TGTGCCAGCAGCGGACAGCAGCACACCATATATTTT.

The CDR3 sequence: CASSLDSLNQPQHF. CDR3 bases: TGCGCCAGCAGCCTGGACAGCTTAAATCAGCCCCAGCATTTT. The genes are TRBV5-1 and TRBJ1-5, with D possibly TRBD1 on 6 matching bases. The CDR3 extends over 14 amino acids. Trimming removed 4 bases from V and 4 bases from J, with 12 bases in between. Germline CDR1 reads SGHRS; CDR2 reads YFSETQ.

This chain uses TRBV2 with TRBJ1-1, with D perhaps TRBD1 (5 bases). Per the germline V gene, CDR1 is SNHLY and CDR2 is FYNNEI. The CDR3 is made up of 13 amino acids. The CDR3 nucleotides are TGTGCTTGGATTAGGACACGCGACACTGAAGCTTTCTTT. As protein: CAWIRTRDTEAFF.